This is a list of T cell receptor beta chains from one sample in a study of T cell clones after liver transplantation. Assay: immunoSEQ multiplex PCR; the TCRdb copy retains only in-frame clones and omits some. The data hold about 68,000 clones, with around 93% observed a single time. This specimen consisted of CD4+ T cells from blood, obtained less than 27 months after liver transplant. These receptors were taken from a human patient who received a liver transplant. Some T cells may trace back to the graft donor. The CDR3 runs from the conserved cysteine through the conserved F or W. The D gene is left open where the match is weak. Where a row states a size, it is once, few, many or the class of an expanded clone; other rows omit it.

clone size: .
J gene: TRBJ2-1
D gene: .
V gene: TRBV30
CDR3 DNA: TGTGCCTGGAGTGGGGGGGAGGAGTTCTTC
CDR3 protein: CAWSGGEEFF

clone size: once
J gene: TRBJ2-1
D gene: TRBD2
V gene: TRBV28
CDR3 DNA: TGTGCCAGCAGCCGCACTAGCGGGAGATCCTACAATGAGCAGTTCTTC
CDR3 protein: CASSRTSGRSYNEQFF

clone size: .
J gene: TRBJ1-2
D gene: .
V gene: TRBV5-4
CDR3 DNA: TGTGCCAGCACCATGGACGGACACTATGGCTACACCTTC
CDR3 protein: CASTMDGHYGYTF

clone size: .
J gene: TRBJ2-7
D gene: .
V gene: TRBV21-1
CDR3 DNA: TGTGCCAGCCCAAGACAGGGGTACGAGCAGTACTTC
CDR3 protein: CASPRQGYEQYF

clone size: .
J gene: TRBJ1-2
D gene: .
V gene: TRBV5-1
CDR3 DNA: TGCGCCAGCAGCATGGACCCTTGGCAAGACTATGGCTACACCTTC
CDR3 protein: CASSMDPWQDYGYTF

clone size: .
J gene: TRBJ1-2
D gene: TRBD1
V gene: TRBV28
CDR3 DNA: TGTGCCAGCAGTCTGACAGGGGCGCTTGGCTACACCTTC
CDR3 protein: CASSLTGALGYTF

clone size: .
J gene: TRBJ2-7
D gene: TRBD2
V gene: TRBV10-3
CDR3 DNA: TGTGCCATCAGTGAGTCAAGGGCAGGGACTAGCAGCGAGCAGTACTTC
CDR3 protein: CAISESRAGTSSEQYF

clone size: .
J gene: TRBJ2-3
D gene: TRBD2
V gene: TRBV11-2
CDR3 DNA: TGTGCCAGCAGCTTCGGGACTAGTCCCACAGATACGCAGTATTTT
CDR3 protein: CASSFGTSPTDTQYF

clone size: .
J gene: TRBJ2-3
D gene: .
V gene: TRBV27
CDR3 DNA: TGTGCCAGCAGTTCGGTGCTACTCCCCGCAGATACGCAGTATTTT
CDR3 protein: CASSSVLLPADTQYF

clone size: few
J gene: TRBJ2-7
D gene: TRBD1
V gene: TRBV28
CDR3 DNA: TGTGCCAGCAGGGGACAGGGGGCGCACTACGAGCAGTACTTC
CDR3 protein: CASRGQGAHYEQYF

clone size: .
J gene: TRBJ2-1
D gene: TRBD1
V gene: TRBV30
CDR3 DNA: TGTGCCTGGAGGCTCGACAGGGGCTCCTACAATGAGCAGTTCTTC
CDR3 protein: CAWRLDRGSYNEQFF

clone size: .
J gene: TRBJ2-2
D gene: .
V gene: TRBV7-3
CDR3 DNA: TGTGCCAGCAGCTTAACTAGGGGTCGGGAGCTGTTTTTT
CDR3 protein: CASSLTRGRELFF

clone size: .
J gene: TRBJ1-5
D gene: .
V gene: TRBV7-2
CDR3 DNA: TGTGCCAGCAGCTTATTAGGCCCCGCTCAGCCCCAGCATTTT
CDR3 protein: CASSLLGPAQPQHF

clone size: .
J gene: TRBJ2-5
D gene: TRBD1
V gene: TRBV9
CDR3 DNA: TGTGCCAGCAGCGTGGGGGAGACAGGGAGTCTAGAGACCCAGTACTTC
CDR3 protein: CASSVGETGSLETQYF

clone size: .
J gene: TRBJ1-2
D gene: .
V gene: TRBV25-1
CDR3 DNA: TGTGCCAGCAGTGAACCAGGGTTGGAGCTATATGGCTACACCTTC
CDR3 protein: CASSEPGLELYGYTF

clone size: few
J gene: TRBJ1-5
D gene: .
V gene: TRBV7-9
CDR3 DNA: TGTGCCAGCAGCGAACAGGGTGATAGCAATCAGCCCCAGCATTTT
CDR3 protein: CASSEQGDSNQPQHF

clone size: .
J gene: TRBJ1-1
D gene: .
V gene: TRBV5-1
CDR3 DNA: TGCGCCAGCTACGGGACGGCAGGGACTGAAGCTTTCTTT
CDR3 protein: CASYGTAGTEAFF

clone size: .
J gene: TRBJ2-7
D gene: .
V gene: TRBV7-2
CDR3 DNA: TGTGCCAGCAGCTTACTGCAGGGATACGAGCAGTACTTC
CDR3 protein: CASSLLQGYEQYF

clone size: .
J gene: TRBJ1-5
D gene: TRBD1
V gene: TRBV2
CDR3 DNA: TGTGCCAGCAGTCCCAGGGGGCGCTTAGATCAGCCCCAGCATTTT
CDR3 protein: CASSPRGRLDQPQHF

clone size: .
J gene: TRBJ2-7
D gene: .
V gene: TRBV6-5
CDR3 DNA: TGTGCCAGCAGTTACTCATTTGGGGCTGGGGGCTACGAGCAGTACTTC
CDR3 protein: CASSYSFGAGGYEQYF

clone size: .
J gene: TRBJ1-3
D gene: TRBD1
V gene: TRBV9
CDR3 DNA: TGTGCCAGCAGCGTAGAACAGGGGCCTGGAAACACCATATATTTT
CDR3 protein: CASSVEQGPGNTIYF

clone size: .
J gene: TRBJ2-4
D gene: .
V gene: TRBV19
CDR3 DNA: TGTGCCAGTAGTATCCAGGGGTTAGCCAAAAACATTCAGTACTTC
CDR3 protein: CASSIQGLAKNIQYF

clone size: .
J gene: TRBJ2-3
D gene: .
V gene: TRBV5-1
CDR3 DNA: TGCGCCAGCAACTTTGGGGGAGCGGTGGCAGATACGCAGTATTTT
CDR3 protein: CASNFGGAVADTQYF

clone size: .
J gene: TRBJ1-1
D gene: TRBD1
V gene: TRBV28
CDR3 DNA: TGTGCCAGCAGCCATGCGCGGACAGGGCTTTTTATCACTGAAGCTTTCTTT
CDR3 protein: CASSHARTGLFITEAFF

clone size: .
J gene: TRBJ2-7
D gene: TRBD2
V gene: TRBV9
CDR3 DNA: TGTGCCAGTAGCGGGAGGGACTCCTACGAGCAGTACTTC
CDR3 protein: CASSGRDSYEQYF

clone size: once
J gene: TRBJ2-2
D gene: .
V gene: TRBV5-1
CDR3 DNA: TGCGCCAGCAGCTGGGGGCCCGGGGGAAACACCGGGGAGCTGTTTTTT
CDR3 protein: CASSWGPGGNTGELFF

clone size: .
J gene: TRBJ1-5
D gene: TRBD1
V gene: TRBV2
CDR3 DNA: TGTGCCAGCAGTGAAGCGGGGACAGGGGGCAATCAGCCCCAGCATTTT
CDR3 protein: CASSEAGTGGNQPQHF

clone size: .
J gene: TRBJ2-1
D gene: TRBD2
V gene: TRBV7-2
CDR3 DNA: TGTGCCAGCAGCTTAATAGCGGGGTACGACAATGAGCAGTTCTTC
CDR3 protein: CASSLIAGYDNEQFF

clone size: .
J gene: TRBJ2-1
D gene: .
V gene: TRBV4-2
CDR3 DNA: TGTGCCAGCAGCCAAGATAGTTTGTCTAAGGAGCAGTTCTTC
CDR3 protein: CASSQDSLSKEQFF

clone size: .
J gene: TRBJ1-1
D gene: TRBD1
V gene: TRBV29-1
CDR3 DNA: TGCAGCGTTGCAGGGGGCCCCAACACTGAAGCTTTCTTT
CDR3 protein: CSVAGGPNTEAFF

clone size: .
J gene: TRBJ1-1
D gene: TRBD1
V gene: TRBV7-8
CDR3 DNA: TGTGCCAGCAGCTTATCAGGGGGCTATGGCGAAGCTTTCTTT
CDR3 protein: CASSLSGGYGEAFF

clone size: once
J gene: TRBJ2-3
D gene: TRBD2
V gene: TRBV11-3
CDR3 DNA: TGTGCCAGCAGCCTGGGACTAGACACAGATACGCAGTATTTT
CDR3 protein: CASSLGLDTDTQYF

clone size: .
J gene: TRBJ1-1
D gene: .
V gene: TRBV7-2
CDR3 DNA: TGTGCCAGCAGCTTAGCAGGGTCGAACACTGAAGCTTTCTTT
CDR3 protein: CASSLAGSNTEAFF

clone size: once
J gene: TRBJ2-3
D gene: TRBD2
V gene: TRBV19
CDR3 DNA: TGTGCCAGTGGACACCTAGCGGGGGGTCCCACAGATACGCAGTATTTT
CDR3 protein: CASGHLAGGPTDTQYF

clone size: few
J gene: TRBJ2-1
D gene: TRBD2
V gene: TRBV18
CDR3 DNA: TGTGCCAGCTCCCCGGGGGGTGAGCAGTTCTTC
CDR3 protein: CASSPGGEQFF

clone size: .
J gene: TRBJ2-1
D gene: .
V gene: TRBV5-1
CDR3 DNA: TGCGCCAGCAGCTTGGCCAACAGCGTCAATGAGCAGTTCTTC
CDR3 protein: CASSLANSVNEQFF

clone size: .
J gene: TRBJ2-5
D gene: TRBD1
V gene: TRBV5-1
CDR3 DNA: TGCGCCAGCAGCCCGAATTCTGAAAGGGGGCGCGGAGAGACCCAGTACTTC
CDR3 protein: CASSPNSERGRGETQYF

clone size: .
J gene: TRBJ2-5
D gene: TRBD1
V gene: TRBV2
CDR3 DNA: TGTGCCAGCAGGGGCCACAGGGGCCAAGAGACCCAGTACTTC
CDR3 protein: CASRGHRGQETQYF

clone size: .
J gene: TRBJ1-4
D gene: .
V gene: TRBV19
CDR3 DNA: TGTGCCAGTAGTATACCAGTGAGTTCAACTAATGAAAAACTGTTTTTT
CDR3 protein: CASSIPVSSTNEKLFF

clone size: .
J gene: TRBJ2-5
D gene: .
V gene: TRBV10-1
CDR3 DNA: TGCGCCAGCAGTGAGAATAGGAATGGGGAGACCCAGTACTTC
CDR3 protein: CASSENRNGETQYF

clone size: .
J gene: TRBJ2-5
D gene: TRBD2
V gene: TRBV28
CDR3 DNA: TGTGCCAGCAGTTGGACTAGCGGGAGCGAGGGGACCCAGTACTTC
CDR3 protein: CASSWTSGSEGTQYF

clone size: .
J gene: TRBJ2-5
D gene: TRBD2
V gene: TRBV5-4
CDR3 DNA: TGTGCCAGCAGCAATAGGAGACTAGCGGGAGGGGGTGCGGAGACCCAGTACTTC
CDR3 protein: CASSNRRLAGGGAETQYF

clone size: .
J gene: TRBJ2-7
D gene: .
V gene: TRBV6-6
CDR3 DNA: TGTGCCAGCCAAGACCACGAGCAGTACTTC
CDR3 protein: CASQDHEQYF

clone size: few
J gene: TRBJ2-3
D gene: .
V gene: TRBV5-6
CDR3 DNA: TGTGCCAGCAGCTGGGGGCTAGTAACAGATACGCAGTATTTT
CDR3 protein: CASSWGLVTDTQYF

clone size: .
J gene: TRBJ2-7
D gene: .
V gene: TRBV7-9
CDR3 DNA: TGTGCCAGCAGCCCTCAGAGCTCCTACGAGCAGTACTTC
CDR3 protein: CASSPQSSYEQYF

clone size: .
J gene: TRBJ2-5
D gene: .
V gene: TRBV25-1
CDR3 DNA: TGTGCCAGCAGTGTCACAGAGACCCAGTACTTC
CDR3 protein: CASSVTETQYF

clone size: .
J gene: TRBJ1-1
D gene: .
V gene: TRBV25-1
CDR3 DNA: TGTGCCAGCAGTGCCTCGGTAGGAGGGCTGGAAGCTTTCTTT
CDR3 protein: CASSASVGGLEAFF

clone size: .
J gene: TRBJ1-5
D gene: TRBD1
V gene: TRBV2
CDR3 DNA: TGTGCCAGCAGCGCCGACAGGGTAGATCAGCCCCAGCACTTT
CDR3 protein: CASSADRVDQPQHF